Below are 2 T cell receptor beta chains sequenced from a single sample in a study of early T cells in non-severe SARS-CoV-2 infection. Each CDR3 protein gets one entry after TCRdb re-called the 5' RACE reads with MiXCR. This table has tens of thousands of distinct CDR3 sequences, roughly 6.2% appearing once. The sequenced material came from whole blood. The receptor set was obtained from an adult who was a healthcare worker with PCR-confirmed SARS-CoV-2 infection or an uninfected control (not recorded which).

This chain uses TRBV19 with TRBJ1-5; unclear D gene. The germline CDR1 and CDR2 sequences are LNHDA and SQIVND (reference sequence). Trimming stripped 4 bases from V and 6 bases from J, with 13 bases between. The CDR3 extends over 14 amino acids. As DNA, the CDR3 is TGTGCCAGTAGTACTCGCTCCTCGGGTCAGCCCCAGCATTTT. It yields the protein CASSTRSSGQPQHF.

This clonotype was counted many times. The chain employs TRBV5-4 and TRBJ2-7; weak D call: TRBD2 (5 bases). V dropped 1 base and J dropped 7 bases, with 15 bases sitting between them. Germline values: CDR1 SGHNT, CDR2 YYREEE (reference sequence). This CDR3 has 14 residues. The CDR3 here is CASSLLARPREQYF. The CDR3 DNA reads as TGTGCCAGCAGCTTGCTAGCCCGGCCCCGGGAGCAGTACTTC.